Shown below are 7 T cell receptor beta chains from a single sample sequenced in a study of blood T cell repertoires in COVID-19. Data came from immunoSEQ multiplex PCR; TCRdb stores just in-frame clones and leaves some out. The sample holds 150,000 to 200,000 clones, approximately 94% seen once. The sample comprised peripheral blood. Source of these receptors: a man younger than 40 with COVID-19, enrolled during active disease.

This sequence joins TRBV5-1 and TRBJ2-5, with D maybe TRBD2 (5 bases). Trimming took 0 bases from V and 1 from J, leaving 10 bases between them. Per the germline V gene, CDR1 is SGHRS and CDR2 is YFSETQ. This CDR3 contains 15 residues. This CDR3 reads CASSLDTGSQETQYF. In DNA form, the CDR3 reads TGCGCCAGCAGCTTGGATACGGGGAGCCAAGAGACCCAGTACTTC.

The chain's CDR3 is CASGVRTGGPNEKLFF. CDR3 DNA sequence: TGTGCCAGCGGCGTTCGGACAGGGGGCCCCAATGAAAAACTGTTTTTT. The chain carries TRBV5-4 and TRBJ1-4, with 11 bases fitting TRBD1. The CDR3 runs to 16 residues. In germline, CDR1 is SGHNT, CDR2 YYREEE (reference sequence). With 7 bases clipped from V and 5 bases from J, the junction kept 10 bases outside the gene matches.

This chain joins TRBV6-5 and TRBJ2-5; D possibly corresponds to TRBD1 (6 bases). V gave up 4 bases and J gave up 1 base, with 13 bases separating them. Germline-derived CDR1 and CDR2 are MNHEY and SVGAGI. CDR3 length: 15 residues. This chain's CDR3 is CASSSQGQRQETQYF. The DNA for the CDR3 is TGTGCCAGCAGTTCCCAAGGACAGCGCCAAGAGACCCAGTACTTC.

The chain links TRBV11-2 to TRBJ1-3, with no clear D. CDR1 SGHAT and CDR2 FQNNGV come from the germline V gene. CDR3 length equals 16 residues. Trimming pared 2 bases from V and 0 bases from J, leaving 11 bases between. The CDR3 coding sequence is TGTGCCAGCAGCTTACGTCCGGTAAACTCTGGAAACACCATATATTTT. Protein product: CASSLRPVNSGNTIYF.

This chain joins TRBV7-2 and TRBJ1-4; 8 nucleotides agree with TRBD1. Germline lookup yields CDR1 SGHTA and CDR2 FQGNSA. The CDR3 is 14 amino acids. Losses at the gene ends were 5 bases for V and 6 bases for J; bases not matched to a gene: 5. The CDR3 is CASSPRTGYEKLFF. As DNA, the CDR3 is TGTGCCAGCAGCCCTAGGACAGGGTATGAAAAACTGTTTTTT.

V and J are TRBV10-2 and TRBJ1-1, with D possibly matching TRBD1 (5 bases). V lost 2 bases and J lost 1, with 5 bases in between. CDR3 length: 13 residues. CDR1 and CDR2 from the germline V gene are WSHSY and SAAADI. DNA of the CDR3: TGCGCCAGCAGTGAGGACAGGAACACTGAAGCTTTCTTT. This encodes CASSEDRNTEAFF.

The V call is TRBV4-1, the J call TRBJ1-2, with TRBD1 identical over 8 bases. Germline V CDR1 and CDR2: MGHRA, YSYEKL. The CDR3 is 16 residues long. The V and J ends lost 5 bases and 5 bases, in that order; junction bases with no gene match: 13. CDR3 DNA: TGCGCCAGCAGCTCAACGTTCCCCGGGACAGGATATGGCTACACCTTC. Protein product: CASSSTFPGTGYGYTF.